Listed below are T cell receptor beta chains from one sample, sequenced in a study of shared clonotypes between healthy human individuals. Profiling relied on immunoSEQ multiplex PCR, and the TCRdb table lists in-frame clones only, not all of them. Seen here are 500,000 to 700,000 clones, roughly 95% observed once, and the top ten hold 0.095% to 0.14%. What was sequenced was naive CD8+ T cells sorted from blood. The receptors here all came from a woman aged 30 to 39 in good health. CDR3s include the opening cysteine and the closing phenylalanine or tryptophan. D genes are given only for firm matches. Size values are once, few and many counts, or a class for expanded clones, and some rows have none.

D,V,size,J,DNA,CDR3
NA,TRBV29-1,NA,TRBJ2-7,TGCAGCGTTGAAGTGGGACGGACCTACGAGCAGTACTTC,CSVEVGRTYEQYF
TRBD1,TRBV7-8,NA,TRBJ2-7,TGTGCCAGCAGCGACAGGGTATCCTACGAGCAGTACTTC,CASSDRVSYEQYF
NA,TRBV19,NA,TRBJ2-7,TGTGCCAGTAGTCCCCGACAGAGCTCCTACGAGCAGTACTTC,CASSPRQSSYEQYF
NA,TRBV15,NA,TRBJ2-1,TGTGCCACCAAGGAGGGAGACCCCTCCAATGAGCAGTTCTTC,CATKEGDPSNEQFF
TRBD1,TRBV28,NA,TRBJ2-1,TGTGCCAGCAGTTCAGAGGGGACAGGTTTGAATGAGCAGTTCTTC,CASSSEGTGLNEQFF
NA,TRBV28,NA,TRBJ2-5,TGTGCCAGCAGTTTTCGGTCCGTGGGGGCGGAAGAGACCCAGTACTTC,CASSFRSVGAEETQYF
NA,TRBV27,NA,TRBJ1-1,TGTGCCAGCGGAGTGCAGGGAATAGGGACTGAAGCTTTCTTT,CASGVQGIGTEAFF
TRBD1,TRBV7-9,NA,TRBJ1-2,TGTGCCAGCAGCTTCTCCGGGACAGGGCCTTACGGCTACACCTTC,CASSFSGTGPYGYTF
NA,TRBV7-2,NA,TRBJ2-5,TGTGCCAGCAGCCCGCCTTTTGGCGGGCGGCACGACGGGCAGTACTTC,CASSPPFGGRHDGQYF
TRBD1,TRBV29-1,NA,TRBJ1-1,TGCAGCGTTGTTGGGACAGGGCGAACTGAAGCTTTCTTT,CSVVGTGRTEAFF
NA,TRBV10-3,NA,TRBJ2-2,TGTGCCATCAGTGAGTCCGGCGGGACCGGGGAGCTGTTTTTT,CAISESGGTGELFF
NA,TRBV28,NA,TRBJ1-2,TGTGCCAGCAGTTTATCAGACAGGTTATATGGCTACACCTTC,CASSLSDRLYGYTF
TRBD2,TRBV19,once,TRBJ2-7,TGTGCCAGTAGTTGGACTAGCGGGGCCTCCTACGAGCAGTACTTC,CASSWTSGASYEQYF
NA,TRBV14,NA,TRBJ2-1,TGTGCCAGCAGCCCCACTAGCAATGAGCAGTTCTTC,CASSPTSNEQFF
TRBD2,TRBV7-6,NA,TRBJ2-3,TGTGCCAGCAGCTACCTGACTAGCAGCACAGATACGCAGTATTTT,CASSYLTSSTDTQYF
NA,TRBV6-6,NA,TRBJ2-7,TGTGCCAGCGGGGGCGTCTCCTACGAGCAGTACTTC,CASGGVSYEQYF
NA,TRBV19,NA,TRBJ1-1,TGTGCCAGTAGGGAACTCACGGGGCCTGAAGCTTTCTTT,CASRELTGPEAFF
NA,TRBV21-1,NA,TRBJ2-7,TGTGCCAGCAGCAAAAGGACCCACGAGCAGTACTTC,CASSKRTHEQYF
TRBD2,TRBV19,once,TRBJ2-7,TGTGCCAGTAGCCGAACTCCGGGTAGCGGGATCTCCTACGAGCAGTACTTC,CASSRTPGSGISYEQYF
NA,TRBV27,NA,TRBJ1-3,TGTGCCAGCAGTTTATCGGTTTCCGGAAACACCATATATTTT,CASSLSVSGNTIYF
NA,TRBV9,NA,TRBJ2-7,TGTGCCAGCAGCGTAGGGGACTGGGGCTACGAGCAGTACTTC,CASSVGDWGYEQYF
NA,TRBV5-1,NA,TRBJ2-7,TGCGCCAGCAGTTTCGACAGGTCTTACGAGCAGTACTTC,CASSFDRSYEQYF
NA,TRBV6-6,NA,TRBJ2-3,TGTGCCAGCAGTTACCGGGGGACAGATACGCAGTATTTT,CASSYRGTDTQYF
NA,TRBV5-6,once,TRBJ1-1,TGTGCCAGCAGCTTGGACCAGAGCGAGAACACTGAAGCTTTCTTT,CASSLDQSENTEAFF
NA,TRBV19,NA,TRBJ1-4,TGTGCCAGCGGGGGCGGTGAAAAACTGTTTTTT,CASGGGEKLFF